This TCR beta chain came from a study of shared clonotypes between healthy human individuals. About 30,000 T cell genomes, or around 330 ng DNA, went into replicate PCRs of unsorted PBMC. Unsorted PBMC DNA sequencing spanned ten immunoSEQ deep assay plates. Clones were read by immunoSEQ multiplex PCR, and TCRdb kept only the in-frame ones, dropping some. The sample lists about 480,000 clones, nearly 80% seen once, with about an eighth in the top ten. Study-level points and caveats: Exclusively blood specimens were collected; tissue repertoires likely differ.

Approximately 81 million PBMCs went into genomic DNA for unsorted samples. V lost 5 bases and J lost 4, with 18 bases in between. This CDR3 region has 16 residues. Germline values: CDR1 SGHTA, CDR2 FQGNSA. As concerns this clone: Its target is not known.

The chain joins TRBV7-2 to TRBJ2-1, with a possible D match to TRBD2 (6 bases). The specimen sequenced was PBMCs. This TCR came from a woman aged 35 to 49 in good health. Some clones in this sample may be carry-over from other donors' samples. The CDR3 sequence is CASSRLPSRGYNEQFF. CDR3 bases: TGTGCCAGCAGCCGCCTACCTAGCCGGGGGTACAATGAGCAGTTCTTC.